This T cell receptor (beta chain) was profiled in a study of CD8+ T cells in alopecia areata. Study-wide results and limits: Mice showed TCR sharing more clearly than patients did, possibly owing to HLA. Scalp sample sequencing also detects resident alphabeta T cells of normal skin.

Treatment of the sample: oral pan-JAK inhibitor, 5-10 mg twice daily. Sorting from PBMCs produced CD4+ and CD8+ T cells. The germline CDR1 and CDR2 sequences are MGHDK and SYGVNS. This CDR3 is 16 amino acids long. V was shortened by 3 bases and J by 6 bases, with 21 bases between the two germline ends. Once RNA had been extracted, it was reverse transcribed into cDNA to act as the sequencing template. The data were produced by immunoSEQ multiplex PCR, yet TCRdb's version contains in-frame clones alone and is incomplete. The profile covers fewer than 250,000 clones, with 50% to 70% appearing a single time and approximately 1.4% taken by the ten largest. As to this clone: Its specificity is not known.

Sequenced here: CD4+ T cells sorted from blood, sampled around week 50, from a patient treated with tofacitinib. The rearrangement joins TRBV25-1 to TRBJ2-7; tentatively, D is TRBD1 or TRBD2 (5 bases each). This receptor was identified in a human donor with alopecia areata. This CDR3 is CASSDATGTSSSEQYF. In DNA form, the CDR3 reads TGTGCCAGCAGTGATGCAACCGGGACCTCCTCGTCCGAGCAGTACTTC.